These 32 T cell receptor beta chains originate from one sample sequenced in a study of cytomegalovirus exposure and HLA in healthy donors. PCR used 60 Vbeta primers and 13 Jbeta primers. Clones were read by immunoSEQ multiplex PCR, and TCRdb kept only the in-frame ones, dropping some. The table has approximately 100,000 clones, 60% to 75% seen once. Sequencing input: PBMCs. The receptors here all came from a man aged 50-60 years in good health and CMV-seronegative.

This chain joins TRBV4-2 and TRBJ2-3; D is undetermined. The germline V gene encodes CDR1 LGHNA and CDR2 YNFKEQ. The length of the CDR3 is 13 residues. V lost 10 bases, J lost 0 bases, and 11 bases lay in between. Here the CDR3 DNA reads TGTGCCACCTCAACGACTAGCACAGATACGCAGTATTTT. This gives the protein CATSTTSTDTQYF.

The chain employs TRBV11-3 and TRBJ1-6; D possibly corresponds to TRBD1 (5 bases). The CDR3 has 14 amino acids. Deletions cut 2 bases from V and 7 bases from J, with 9 bases between. CDR1 SGHNT and CDR2 YENEEA come from the germline V gene. Here the CDR3 reads CASSLQGSNSPLHF. CDR3 in DNA: TGTGCCAGCAGCTTACAGGGCTCCAATTCACCCCTCCACTTT.

The V and J genes are TRBV2 and TRBJ2-2; no clear D gene. Trimming pared 7 bases from V and 5 bases from J, leaving 5 bases between. Germline V gives CDR1 SNHLY, CDR2 FYNNEI. There are 11 residues in the CDR3. This chain's CDR3 is CASKATGELFF. The CDR3 DNA follows: TGTGCCAGCAAAGCAACCGGGGAGCTGTTTTTT.

To note about this clone: One junction end does not reproduce the germline sequence, and a read error may be involved. The V call is TRBV15, the J call TRBJ1-2, with 7 bases fitting TRBD1. The CDR3 is 15 amino acids. Germline loops: CDR1 LNHNV, CDR2 YYDKDF (reference sequence). CDR3 in amino acids: CATSRGQGWNSGYTF. The CDR3 DNA follows: TGTGCCACCAGCAGAGGACAGGGTTGGAACTCTGGCTACACCTTC.

The chain has TRBV27 and TRBJ2-5; the match to TRBD2 covers 9 bases. The J call may be wrong; the DNA end is better matched by TRBJ2-7. The germline V gene encodes CDR1 MNHEY and CDR2 SMNVEV (reference sequence). The CDR3 has 15 amino acids. Here the CDR3 reads CASSHMSSGTYEQYF. The CDR3 nucleotides are TGTGCCAGCAGTCACATGTCTAGCGGGACCTACGAGCAGTACTTC.

The chain is built from TRBV4-3 and TRBJ2-3; TRBD2 matches 8 bases. Losses at the gene ends were 4 bases for V and 6 bases for J; bases not matched to a gene: 9. Germline V lookup: CDR1 LGHNA, CDR2 YSLEER. The CDR3 covers 15 residues. CDR3 protein: CASSPNRGGRDTQYF. CDR3 DNA: TGCGCCAGCAGCCCGAACCGGGGGGGGCGGGATACGCAGTATTTT.

The chain has TRBV4-2 and TRBJ2-4; D gene ambiguous. This CDR3 region has 14 residues. Trimming cost V 0 bases and J 10 bases, with 13 bases left between them. Germline V CDR1 and CDR2: LGHNA, YNFKEQ. CDR3 nucleotides: TGTGCCAGCAGCCAAGATTCAGGCGTCAGTATTCAGTACTTC. This gives the protein CASSQDSGVSIQYF.

V usage is TRBV7-9 and J usage is TRBJ1-1; D not certain. Germline V gene sequence: CDR1 SEHNR, CDR2 FQNEAQ (reference sequence). V lost 5 bases, J lost 1 base, and 8 bases lay in between. This CDR3 is built from 13 residues. CDR3 region: CASSVTSNTEAFF. In DNA, the CDR3 is TGTGCCAGCAGCGTCACTTCGAACACTGAAGCTTTCTTT.

The CDR3 protein is CASSLVSGTSSYNEQFF. CDR3 coding DNA: TGCGCCAGCAGCTTGGTTTCGGGTACAAGCTCCTACAATGAGCAGTTCTTC. The rearrangement joins TRBV5-1 to TRBJ2-1; D is unclear. Trimming left V 0 bases short and J 0 bases short, with 13 bases between. Germline V gene lookup returns CDR1 SGHRS and CDR2 YFSETQ. This CDR3 has 17 amino acids.

The chain combines TRBV5-1 with TRBJ2-3, with 8 bases aligning to TRBD1. Germline CDR1 and CDR2: SGHRS and YFSETQ. Trimming took 3 bases from V and 4 from J; bases not matched to a gene: 7. This CDR3 has 15 amino acids. As DNA, the CDR3 is TGCGCCAGCAGCTCGACAGGGGTACGAGCAGATACGCAGTATTTT. It is translated as CASSSTGVRADTQYF.

The chain uses TRBV7-3 and TRBJ2-7; 8 bases are a match to TRBD2. The CDR3 consists of 15 residues. The junction had 12 bases not matched to a gene; V was cut back by 5 bases and J by 6 bases. Germline V gene data show CDR1 as SGHTA and CDR2 as FQGTGA. CDR3 bases: TGTGCCAGCAGCCCCTCTGGAGGACTAGCCGGCGAGCAGTACTTC. Encoded protein: CASSPSGGLAGEQYF.

A single count supports this clone. V and J are TRBV7-2 and TRBJ2-3; 7 nucleotides match TRBD2. Germline-derived CDR1 and CDR2 are SGHTA and FQGNSA. V lost 0 bases and J lost 0; bases outside the gene matches: 6. The CDR3 covers 17 residues. CDR3 sequence reads: CASSLAPLAVSTDTQYF. CDR3 sequence (DNA): TGTGCCAGCAGCTTAGCCCCTCTAGCGGTCAGCACAGATACGCAGTATTTT.

The V gene is TRBV6-1, the J gene TRBJ2-5; D not certain. The germline gives CDR1 MNHNS, CDR2 SASEGT. This CDR3 spans 14 amino acids. Between the trimmed V and J ends, which lost 10 bases and 0 bases, there was a span of 15 bases. CDR3: CATTTNGDQETQYF. The CDR3 DNA reads as TGTGCCACCACTACGAACGGAGACCAAGAGACCCAGTACTTC.

The V gene is TRBV6-6, the J gene TRBJ2-7, with 9 bases matching TRBD1. The germline V gene has CDR1 MNHNY and CDR2 SVGAGI (reference sequence). CDR3 length: 14 amino acids. V lost 7 bases and J lost 2; bases outside the gene matches: 6. The CDR3 region has the DNA TGTGCCAGCAATTCACAGGGGGCTACCTACGAGCAGTACTTC. It specifies CASNSQGATYEQYF.

The chain has TRBV7-2 and TRBJ2-7; TRBD1 aligns across 9 bases. V was clipped by 0 bases and J by 4 bases; unmatched bases: 7. This CDR3 is built from 16 residues. The V gene's germline CDR1 is SGHTA and CDR2 FQGNSA. CDR3 region: CASSLAGTGFQYEQYF. In DNA form, the CDR3 reads TGTGCCAGCAGCTTAGCCGGGACAGGGTTTCAATACGAGCAGTACTTC. The full variable domain, completed using reference TRBV7-2 and TRBJ2-7, is GAGVSQSPSNKVTEKGKDVELRCDPISGHTALYWYRQSLGQGLEFLIYFQGNSAPDKSGLPSDRFSAERTGGSVSTLTIQRTQQEDSAVYLCASSLAGTGFQYEQYFGPGTRLTVT.

The rearrangement joins TRBV5-1 to TRBJ2-7, with D perhaps TRBD2 (6 bases). Germline loops: CDR1 SGHRS, CDR2 YFSETQ. V lost 0 bases and J 0 bases, leaving 7 bases between the germline ends. The CDR3 runs to 14 residues. The CDR3 DNA follows: TGCGCCAGCAGCTTGGCCGGGAGCTCCTACGAGCAGTACTTC. Protein: CASSLAGSSYEQYF.

The V call is TRBV30, the J call TRBJ1-4; TRBD1 aligns across 8 bases. The V and J ends lost 5 bases and 15 bases, in that order; junction bases with no gene match: 8. From germline, CDR1 is GTSNPN and CDR2 SVGIG (reference sequence). The CDR3 spans 11 residues. The CDR3: CAWGGQGVVFF. CDR3 bases: TGTGCCTGGGGAGGACAGGGAGTAGTGTTTTTT.

This chain links TRBV10-1 with TRBJ2-5, with a possible D match to TRBD2 (5 bases). Germline CDR1 is WNHNN and CDR2 is SYGVQD (reference sequence). V was cut by 2 bases and J by 5 bases, with 18 bases left in between. The length of the CDR3 is 16 residues. As DNA, the CDR3 is TGCGCCAGCAGTGAGAATGTGGGCTCGCCGGGGGAGACCCAGTACTTC. Encoded protein: CASSENVGSPGETQYF.

This clone turned up a few times. The chain is built from TRBV7-9 and TRBJ2-1; perhaps TRBD2 as D (6 bases). This CDR3 has 15 residues. Between the trimmed V and J ends, which lost 1 base and 8 bases, there was a span of 15 bases. The V gene's germline CDR1 is SEHNR and CDR2 FQNEAQ (reference sequence). The CDR3 DNA reads TGTGCCAGCAGCTTAGGCCGGGGGAATGCGGATGAGCAGTTCTTC. Amino acid sequence: CASSLGRGNADEQFF.

The V call is TRBV5-1, the J call TRBJ2-2; D may be TRBD1 (5 bases). Trimming shortened V by 2 bases and J by 0 bases, and 11 bases separated the two germline ends. The CDR3 has 16 residues. CDR1 is SGHRS, CDR2 YFSETQ, per germline. CDR3 in DNA: TGCGCCAGCAGCTTTCAGGCAGGGACGAACACCGGGGAGCTGTTTTTT. It encodes CASSFQAGTNTGELFF.

The chain links TRBV11-2 to TRBJ1-1, with 8 bases lining up with TRBD1. The CDR3 loop spans 13 amino acids. Looked up from germline, CDR1 is SGHAT and CDR2 is FQNNGV. Losses at the gene ends were 4 bases for V and 7 bases for J; bases not matched to a gene: 5. The CDR3 here is CASSSIGQGEAFF. CDR3 bases: TGTGCCAGCAGCTCAATCGGACAGGGTGAAGCTTTCTTT.

This clone was detected only a few times. The chain joins TRBV27 to TRBJ2-2; D may be TRBD1 (6 bases). The CDR3 spans 15 residues. The V end lost 2 bases, the J end lost 4 bases, and 11 bases lay between the germline ends. In germline, CDR1 is MNHEY, CDR2 SMNVEV (reference sequence). This CDR3 reads CASSLEGHPTGELFF. In nucleotides, the CDR3 is TGTGCCAGCAGTTTAGAGGGACACCCCACCGGGGAGCTGTTTTTT.

The chain employs TRBV29-1 and TRBJ2-5; the D gene is possibly TRBD2 (6 bases). The germline V and J ends were trimmed by 5 bases and 5 bases, with 15 bases remaining between them. This CDR3 contains 13 residues. CDR1 and CDR2 from the germline V gene are SQVTM and ANQGSEA. The CDR3 loop is CSVYQGGEETQYF. The DNA for the CDR3 is TGCAGCGTTTACCAGGGAGGTGAGGAGACCCAGTACTTC.

This clone was detected only once. The V gene is TRBV9, the J gene TRBJ1-1, with D possibly being TRBD1 (6 bases). Germline V gene lookup returns CDR1 SGDLS and CDR2 YYNGEE. The V gene lost 0 bases and the J gene lost 5 bases, with 23 bases spanning the gap. The CDR3 contains 18 residues. CDR3 in DNA: TGTGCCAGCAGCGTAGGTCCCAACACAGGGATCGGGAAGACTGAAGCTTTCTTT. Amino acids: CASSVGPNTGIGKTEAFF.

The chain couples TRBV28 to TRBJ1-2; D is ambiguous. Trimming pared 6 bases from V and 6 bases from J, leaving 14 bases between. CDR1 MDHEN and CDR2 SYDVKM come from the germline V gene. The CDR3 consists of 13 residues. The CDR3 bases are TGTGCCAGCAGGCCGACACTTTCCGATGGCTACACCTTC. As protein: CASRPTLSDGYTF.

This chain's CDR3 is CAWRFPSLREQYF. The DNA of the CDR3 is TGTGCCTGGAGGTTCCCGTCCTTACGGGAGCAGTACTTC. The V and J genes are TRBV30 and TRBJ2-7, with D unclear. The ends were cut back, 3 bases at V and 7 bases at J, with 16 bases in the middle. The CDR3 contains 13 residues. CDR1 GTSNPN and CDR2 SVGIG come from the germline V gene (reference sequence).

The chain carries TRBV19 and TRBJ2-6; D perhaps matches TRBD1 (5 bases). Trimming cost V 8 bases and J 1 base, with 12 bases left between them. CDR3 length equals 15 residues. The germline V gene encodes CDR1 LNHDA and CDR2 SQIVND (reference sequence). The CDR3 DNA is TGTGCCAGTGGCCCCCAGGGTTCTGGGGCCAACGTCCTGACTTTC. Residues: CASGPQGSGANVLTF.

This clone appeared a few times. The chain links TRBV30 to TRBJ1-6, with 7 bases identical to TRBD1. Germline-derived CDR1 and CDR2 are GTSNPN and SVGIG (reference sequence). J lost 5 bases, V lost 4 bases, and 8 bases had no gene match. This CDR3 is built from 15 residues. For the CDR3, the DNA is TGTGCCTGGACTTACCGACAGGGCCATAATTCACCCCTCCACTTT. Its translation: CAWTYRQGHNSPLHF.

This clone has only a few counts. The chain employs TRBV7-6 and TRBJ1-3; the match to TRBD1 covers 7 bases. This CDR3 region has 14 residues. Looked up from germline, CDR1 is SGHVS and CDR2 is FNYEAQ. V dropped 5 bases and J dropped 2; count of bases not matched to a gene: 3. The CDR3 loop reads CASSIGTAGNTIYF. DNA for the CDR3: TGTGCCAGCAGCATCGGGACAGCTGGAAACACCATATATTTT.

This chain links TRBV5-6 with TRBJ1-2; no definite D call. The V and J ends lost 0 bases and 3 bases respectively, with 15 bases between them. The CDR3 has 16 residues. CDR1 is SGHDT and CDR2 is YYEEEE in the germline V gene. The CDR3, as DNA: TGTGCCAGCAGCTTGGAAAGGGCCCTCGGGGACTATGGCTACACCTTC. It encodes CASSLERALGDYGYTF. The full variable domain, in which reference TRBV5-6 and TRBJ1-2 provide the parts outside the CDR3, is DAGVTQSPTHLIKTRGQQVTLRCSPKSGHDTVSWYQQALGQGPQFIFQYYEEEERQRGNFPDRFSGHQFPNYSSELNVNALLLGDSALYLCASSLERALGDYGYTFGSGTRLTVV.

The CDR3 DNA is TGTGCCAGCCATTGGGGAGGGCAAACCAAGAACATTCAGTACTTC. Encoded protein: CASHWGGQTKNIQYF. The chain is built from TRBV21-1 and TRBJ2-4; the listed D gene, TRBD2, was not tested against the DNA. TRBV21-1 is reported as a pseudogene. The CDR3 has 15 amino acids.

The chain combines TRBV29-1 with TRBJ1-2; 8 bases are a match to TRBD1. Germline CDR1 is SQVTM and CDR2 is ANQGSEA. The CDR3 runs to 13 residues. With V trimmed by 3 bases and J by 5 bases, 5 bases remained unmatched. CDR3 sequence reads: CSVDSGQGYGYTF. The CDR3, as DNA: TGCAGCGTTGACTCAGGACAGGGATATGGCTACACCTTC.